This T cell receptor (beta chain) was sequenced during a study of T cell clonotyping in hematopoietic cell transplantation. As for the study in general: Recipient samples before transplant were obtained post-cytoreduction.

In germline, CDR1 is SGHDT, CDR2 YYEEEE. The CDR3 extends over 13 amino acids. Trimming removed 4 bases from V and 4 bases from J, with 9 bases in between. The table came from immunoSEQ multiplex PCR; TCRdb's copy has only in-frame clones and leaves some out. The table has about 50,000 clones, 85% to 90% seen once. The time point denotes: recipient sample about 28 days before transplant, after cytoreduction. Samples: about 28 days before transplant, then days 30, 100 and 180 after. Findings and limits, study-wide: CD4 and CD8 repertoire contributions could not be separated without sorting. Pathologically expanded recipient clonotypes increased progressively from day 30 to day 180 as diversity fell.

As regards this clone: Its antigen is unknown.

The TCR comes from a man in his 60s with biphenotypic leukemia. Some clones in this sample may be carry-over from other donors' samples. Sample: peripheral blood mononuclear cells, taken before stem cell transplant. This chain uses TRBV5-6 with TRBJ2-1; D unresolved. The CDR3 region is CASSAPGYNEQFF. The CDR3 bases are TGTGCCAGCAGCGCGCCGGGTTACAATGAGCAGTTCTTC.